This T cell receptor (beta chain) came from a study of OX40 agonist ivuxolimab in advanced cancers. The assay was immunoSEQ multiplex PCR, and TCRdb's table has in-frame clones only and misses some. The repertoire holds 60,000 to 75,000 clones, with roughly 87% as singletons. In germline, CDR1 is SGHDT, CDR2 YYEEEE. Trimming pared 4 bases from V and 4 bases from J, leaving 20 bases between. This CDR3 spans 16 amino acids. The source of this sequence is an adult with an advanced solid tumor such as melanoma, head and neck, liver or kidney cancer. The chain joins TRBV5-6 to TRBJ1-2; TRBD1 is a possible D gene (5 bases). Sequencing was performed on CD4+ or CD8+ T cells sorted from blood, taken in a trial of the OX40 agonist ivuxolimab. In nucleotides, the CDR3 is TGTGCCAGCAGCGCCATCTTGGGGGAGAGGGGCTATGGCTACACCTTC. Its translation: CASSAILGERGYGYTF.